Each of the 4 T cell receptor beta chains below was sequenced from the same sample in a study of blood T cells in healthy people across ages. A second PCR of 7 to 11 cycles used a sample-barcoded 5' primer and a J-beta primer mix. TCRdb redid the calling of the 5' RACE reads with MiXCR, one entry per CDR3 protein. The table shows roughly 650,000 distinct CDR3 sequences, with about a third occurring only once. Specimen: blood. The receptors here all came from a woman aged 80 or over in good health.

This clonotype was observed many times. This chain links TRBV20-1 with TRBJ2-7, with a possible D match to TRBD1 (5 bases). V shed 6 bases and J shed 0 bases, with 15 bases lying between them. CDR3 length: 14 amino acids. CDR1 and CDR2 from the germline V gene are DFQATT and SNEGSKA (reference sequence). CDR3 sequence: CSALTGSLSYEQYF. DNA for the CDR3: TGCAGTGCGCTAACAGGTTCCCTCTCCTACGAGCAGTACTTC.

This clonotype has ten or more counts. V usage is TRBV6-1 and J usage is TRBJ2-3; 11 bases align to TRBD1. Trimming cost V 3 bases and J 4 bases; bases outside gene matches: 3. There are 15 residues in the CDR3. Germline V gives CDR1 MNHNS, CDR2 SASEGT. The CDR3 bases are TGTGCCAGCAGTGATCCGGGACAGGGGGCAGATACGCAGTATTTT. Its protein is CASSDPGQGADTQYF.

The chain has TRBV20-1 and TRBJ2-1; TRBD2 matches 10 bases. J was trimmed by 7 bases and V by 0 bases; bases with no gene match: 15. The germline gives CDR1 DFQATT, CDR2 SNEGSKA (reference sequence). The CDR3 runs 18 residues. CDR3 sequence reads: CSARDQGSWVSGRNEQFF. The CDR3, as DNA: TGCAGTGCTAGAGATCAGGGTTCTTGGGTTAGCGGGAGGAATGAGCAGTTCTTC.

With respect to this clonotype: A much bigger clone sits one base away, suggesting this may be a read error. CDR3: CASSFDRRIYSYTF. The CDR3 nucleotides are TGTGCCAGCAGCTTCGACAGGCGTATCTATAGCTACACCTTC. The chain combines TRBV7-2 with TRBJ1-2, with D perhaps matching TRBD1 (6 bases). Germline V gene lookup returns CDR1 SGHTA and CDR2 FQGNSA. The CDR3 is 14 residues long.